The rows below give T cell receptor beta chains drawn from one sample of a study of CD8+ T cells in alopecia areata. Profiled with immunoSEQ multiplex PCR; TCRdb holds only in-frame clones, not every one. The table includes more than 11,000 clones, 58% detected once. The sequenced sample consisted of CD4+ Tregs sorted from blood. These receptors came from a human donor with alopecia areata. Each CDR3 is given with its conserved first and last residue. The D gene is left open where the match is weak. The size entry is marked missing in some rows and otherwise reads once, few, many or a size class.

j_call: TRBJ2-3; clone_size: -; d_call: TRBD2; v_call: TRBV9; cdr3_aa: CASSPHPGGTQYF; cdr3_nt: TGTGCCAGCAGCCCCCACCCGGGAGGTACGCAGTATTTT
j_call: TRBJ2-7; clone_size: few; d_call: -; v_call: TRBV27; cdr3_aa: CASSINPGTNYEQYF; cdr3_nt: TGTGCCAGCAGTATAAACCCCGGGACAAACTACGAGCAGTACTTC
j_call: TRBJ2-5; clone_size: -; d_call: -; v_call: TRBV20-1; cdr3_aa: CSASWGETQYF; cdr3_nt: TGCAGTGCTAGTTGGGGTGAGACCCAGTACTTC
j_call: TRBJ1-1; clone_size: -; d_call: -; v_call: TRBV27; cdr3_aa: CASSDRNTEAFF; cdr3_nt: TGTGCCAGCAGTGACAGGAACACTGAAGCTTTCTTT
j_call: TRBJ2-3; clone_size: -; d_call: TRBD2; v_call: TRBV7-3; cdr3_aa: CASSLAGGPRDTQYF; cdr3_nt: TGTGCCAGCAGCTTAGCGGGAGGGCCGAGAGATACGCAGTATTTT
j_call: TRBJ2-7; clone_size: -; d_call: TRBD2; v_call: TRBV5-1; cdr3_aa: CASSFRLAGTYEQYF; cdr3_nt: TGCGCCAGCAGCTTCCGACTAGCGGGAACCTACGAGCAGTACTTC
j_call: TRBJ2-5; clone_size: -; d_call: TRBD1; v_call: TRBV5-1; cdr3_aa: CASSQQGSQETQYF; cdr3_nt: TGCGCCAGCAGCCAACAGGGGTCCCAAGAGACCCAGTACTTC
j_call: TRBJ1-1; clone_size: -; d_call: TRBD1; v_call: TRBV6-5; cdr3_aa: CASTRTGNTEAFF; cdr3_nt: TGTGCCAGCACCCGGACAGGGAACACTGAAGCTTTCTTT
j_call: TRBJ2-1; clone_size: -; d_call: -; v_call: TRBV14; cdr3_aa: CASSQDLQGTDEQFF; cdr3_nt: TGTGCCAGCAGCCAAGATCTGCAGGGGACCGATGAGCAGTTCTTC
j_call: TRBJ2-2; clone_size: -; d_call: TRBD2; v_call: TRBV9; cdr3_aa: CASSLQFRTSGNTGELFF; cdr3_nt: TGTGCCAGCAGCCTACAGTTCCGGACTAGCGGGAACACCGGGGAGCTGTTTTTT
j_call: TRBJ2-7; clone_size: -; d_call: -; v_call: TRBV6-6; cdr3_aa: CASSYSNRGYEQYF; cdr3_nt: TGTGCCAGCAGTTACTCGAATAGGGGTTACGAGCAGTACTTC
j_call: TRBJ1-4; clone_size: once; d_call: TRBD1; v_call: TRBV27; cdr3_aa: CASSTRPGGGSEKLFF; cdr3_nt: TGTGCCAGCAGTACACGACCAGGGGGAGGCAGTGAAAAACTGTTTTTT
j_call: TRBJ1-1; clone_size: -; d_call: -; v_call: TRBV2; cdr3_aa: CASRLTGNTEAFF; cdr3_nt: TGTGCCAGCAGACTCACAGGGAACACTGAAGCTTTCTTT
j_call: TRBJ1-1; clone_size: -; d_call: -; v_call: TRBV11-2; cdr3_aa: CASSHPRPTEAFF; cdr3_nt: TGTGCCAGCAGCCATCCCCGTCCAACTGAAGCTTTCTTT
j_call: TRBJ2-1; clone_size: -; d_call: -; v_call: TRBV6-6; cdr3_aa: CASSPSRGPYNGQFF; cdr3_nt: TGTGCCAGCAGCCCTTCCCGGGGCCCCTACAATGGGCAGTTCTTC
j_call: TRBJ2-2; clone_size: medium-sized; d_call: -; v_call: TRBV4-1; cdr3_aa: CASSQLGELFF; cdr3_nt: TGCGCCAGCAGCCAACTCGGGGAGCTGTTTTTT
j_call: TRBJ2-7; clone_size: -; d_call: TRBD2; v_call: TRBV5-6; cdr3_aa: CASSLTSGGRYEQYF; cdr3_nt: TGTGCCAGCAGCCTGACTAGCGGGGGAAGGTACGAGCAGTACTTC
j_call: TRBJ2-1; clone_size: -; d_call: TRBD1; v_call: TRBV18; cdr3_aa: CASSPGQGTYNEQFF; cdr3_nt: TGTGCCAGCTCACCCGGACAGGGGACTTACAATGAGCAGTTCTTC
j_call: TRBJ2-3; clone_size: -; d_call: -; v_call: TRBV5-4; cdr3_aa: CASRAGSITDTQYF; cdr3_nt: TGTGCCAGCAGGGCCGGTAGTATCACAGATACGCAGTATTTT
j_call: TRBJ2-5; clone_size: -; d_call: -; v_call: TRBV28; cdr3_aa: CASSFNPEETQYF; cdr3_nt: TGTGCCAGCAGTTTCAATCCAGAAGAGACCCAGTACTTC
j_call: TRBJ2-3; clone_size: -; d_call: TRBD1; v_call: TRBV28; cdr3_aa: CASSARPGQRYF; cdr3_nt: TGTGCCAGCAGTGCACGCCCGGGACAGAGATATTTT
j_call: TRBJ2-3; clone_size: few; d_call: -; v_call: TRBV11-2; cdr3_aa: CASSLTLRGTDTQYF; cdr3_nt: TGTGCCAGCAGCTTAACGCTCCGGGGCACAGATACGCAGTATTTT
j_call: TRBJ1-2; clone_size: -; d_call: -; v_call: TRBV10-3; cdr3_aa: CAVRQDYGYTF; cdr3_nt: TGTGCCGTAAGACAGGACTATGGCTACACCTTC
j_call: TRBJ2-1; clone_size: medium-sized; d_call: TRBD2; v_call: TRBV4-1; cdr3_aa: CASSPTISREVDYEQFF; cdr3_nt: TGCGCCAGCAGCCCTACCATCTCGCGGGAGGTTGATTATGAGCAGTTCTTC
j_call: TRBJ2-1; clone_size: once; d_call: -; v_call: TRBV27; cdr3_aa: CASSSGVTGVTVQFF; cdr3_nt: TGTGCCAGCAGTTCGGGGGTGACGGGAGTTACCGTACAGTTCTTC
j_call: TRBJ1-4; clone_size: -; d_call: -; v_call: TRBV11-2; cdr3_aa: CASSFREREEKLFF; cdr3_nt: TGTGCCAGCAGCTTCCGGGAAAGGGAGGAAAAACTGTTTTTT
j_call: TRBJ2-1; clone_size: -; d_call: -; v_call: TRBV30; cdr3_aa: CAWSELARGQEQFF; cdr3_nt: TGTGCCTGGAGTGAACTAGCGAGGGGGCAAGAGCAGTTCTTC
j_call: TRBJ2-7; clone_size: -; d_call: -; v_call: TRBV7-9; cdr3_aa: CASSWGPGEQYF; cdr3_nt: TGTGCCAGCAGTTGGGGACCCGGGGAGCAGTACTTC
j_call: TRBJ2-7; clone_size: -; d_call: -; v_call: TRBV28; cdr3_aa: CASSEGPYRYF; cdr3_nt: TGTGCCAGCAGCGAAGGTCCGTATCGGTACTTC
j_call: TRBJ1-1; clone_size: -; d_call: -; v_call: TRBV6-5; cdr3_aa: CASSRTGREAFF; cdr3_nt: TGTGCCAGCAGCCGAACCGGACGGGAAGCTTTCTTT
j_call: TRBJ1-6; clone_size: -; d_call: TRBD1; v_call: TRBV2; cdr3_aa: CASRKTGQSNSPLHF; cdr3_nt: TGTGCCAGCAGAAAAACGGGACAGTCAAATTCACCCCTCCACTTT
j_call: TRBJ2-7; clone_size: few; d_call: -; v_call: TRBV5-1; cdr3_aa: CASSLTGTPSSYEQYF; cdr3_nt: TGCGCCAGCAGCTTGACCGGGACGCCGAGCTCCTACGAGCAGTACTTC
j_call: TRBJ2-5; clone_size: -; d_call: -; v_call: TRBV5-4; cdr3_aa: CASSLVGETQYF; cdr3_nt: TGTGCCAGCAGCTTGGTTGGGGAGACCCAGTACTTC
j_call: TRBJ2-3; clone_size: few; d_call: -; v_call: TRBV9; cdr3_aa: CASSVLDHTDTQYF; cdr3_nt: TGTGCCAGCAGCGTATTGGACCACACAGATACGCAGTATTTT
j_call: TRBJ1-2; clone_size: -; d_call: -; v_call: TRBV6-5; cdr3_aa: CASSRLRLGCGYTF; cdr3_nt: TGTGCCAGCAGCCGACTGCGACTGGGCTGTGGCTACACCTTC
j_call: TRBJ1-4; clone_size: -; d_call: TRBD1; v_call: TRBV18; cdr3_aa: CASSPQQGTNEKLFF; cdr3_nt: TGTGCCAGCTCACCACAACAGGGGACTAATGAAAAACTGTTTTTT
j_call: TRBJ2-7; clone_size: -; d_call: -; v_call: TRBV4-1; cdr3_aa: CASSQDRGRVGNYEQYF; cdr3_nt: TGCGCCAGCAGCCAAGATCGGGGCAGGGTGGGGAACTACGAGCAGTACTTC
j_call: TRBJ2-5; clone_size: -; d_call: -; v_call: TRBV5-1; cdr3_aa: CASSLSAGRETQYF; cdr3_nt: TGCGCCAGCAGCTTGTCGGCAGGGAGGGAGACCCAGTACTTC
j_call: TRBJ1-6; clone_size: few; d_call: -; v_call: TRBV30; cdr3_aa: CAWRRMSFPLHF; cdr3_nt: TGTGCCTGGAGGAGGATGAGTTTTCCCCTCCACTTT
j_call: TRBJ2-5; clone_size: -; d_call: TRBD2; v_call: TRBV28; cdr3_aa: CASRLAAQETQYF; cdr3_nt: TGTGCCAGCAGACTAGCGGCCCAAGAGACCCAGTACTTC
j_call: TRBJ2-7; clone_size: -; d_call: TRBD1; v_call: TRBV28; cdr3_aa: CATNLNRGREQYF; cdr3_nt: TGTGCCACTAACCTTAACAGGGGGCGCGAGCAGTACTTC
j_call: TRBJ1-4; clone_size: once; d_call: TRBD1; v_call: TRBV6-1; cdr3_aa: CASRDRGLGLFF; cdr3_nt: TGTGCCAGCAGGGACAGGGGGCTAGGACTGTTTTTT